This TCR beta chain was found in a study of cytomegalovirus exposure and HLA in healthy donors. This PCR relied on a set of 60 Vbeta primers and 13 Jbeta primers. Data came from immunoSEQ multiplex PCR; TCRdb stores just in-frame clones and leaves some out. Among around 130,000 clones listed, roughly four fifths were seen once. This CDR3 comprises 16 residues. Unmatched junction bases numbered 9, after V lost 3 bases and J lost 5 bases. Germline-derived CDR1 and CDR2 are MDHEN and SYDVKM. What was sequenced was PBMCs. The TCR sequence derives from a woman in her 40s in good health and CMV-seropositive. The chain links TRBV28 to TRBJ2-7; 11 bases align to TRBD2. The CDR3 DNA is TGTGCCAGCAGTTTCTACCTCGGGACTAGCGGCAACGAGCAGTACTTC. Translating it yields CASSFYLGTSGNEQYF.